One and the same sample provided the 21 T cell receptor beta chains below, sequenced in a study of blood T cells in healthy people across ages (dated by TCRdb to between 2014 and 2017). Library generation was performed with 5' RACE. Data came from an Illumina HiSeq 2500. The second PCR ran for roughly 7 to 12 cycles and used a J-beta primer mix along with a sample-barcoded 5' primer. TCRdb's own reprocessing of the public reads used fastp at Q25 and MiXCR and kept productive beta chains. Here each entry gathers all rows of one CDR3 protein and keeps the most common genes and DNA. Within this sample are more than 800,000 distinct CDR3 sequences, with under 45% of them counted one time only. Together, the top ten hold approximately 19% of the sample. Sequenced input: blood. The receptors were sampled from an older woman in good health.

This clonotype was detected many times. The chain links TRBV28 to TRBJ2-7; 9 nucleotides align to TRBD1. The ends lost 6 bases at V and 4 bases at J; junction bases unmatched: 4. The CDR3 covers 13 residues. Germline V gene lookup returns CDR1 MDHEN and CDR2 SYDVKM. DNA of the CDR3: TGTGCCAGCAGGCCCGGACAGGGGTACGAGCAGTACTTC. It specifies CASRPGQGYEQYF.

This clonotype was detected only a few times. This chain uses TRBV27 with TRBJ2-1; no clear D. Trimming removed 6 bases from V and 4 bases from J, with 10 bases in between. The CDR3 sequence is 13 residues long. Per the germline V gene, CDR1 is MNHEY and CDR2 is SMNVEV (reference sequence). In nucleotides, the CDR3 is TGTGCCAGCAGGCCCTTAGGTTACAATGAGCAGTTCTTC. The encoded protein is CASRPLGYNEQFF.

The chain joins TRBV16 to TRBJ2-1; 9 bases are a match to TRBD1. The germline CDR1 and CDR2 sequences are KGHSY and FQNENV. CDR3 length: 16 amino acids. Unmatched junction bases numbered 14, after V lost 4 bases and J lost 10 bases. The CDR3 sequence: CASSLHAGTGTYEQFF. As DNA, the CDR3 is TGTGCCAGCAGCCTCCACGCCGGGACAGGGACCTACGAGCAGTTCTTC.

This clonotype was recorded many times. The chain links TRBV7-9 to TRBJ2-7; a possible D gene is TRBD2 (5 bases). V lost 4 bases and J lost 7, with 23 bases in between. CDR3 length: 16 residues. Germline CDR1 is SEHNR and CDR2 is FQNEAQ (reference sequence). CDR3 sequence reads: CASSSDKVRVSWEQYF. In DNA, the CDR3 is TGTGCCAGCAGCTCTGACAAAGTGAGGGTATCTTGGGAGCAGTACTTC.

The DNA for the CDR3 is TGTGCCATCAGTGGCGGGAGGGCCACAGATACGCAGTATTTT. Translating it yields CAISGGRATDTQYF. The rearrangement links TRBV10-3 to TRBJ2-3; TRBD2 aligns across 9 bases. Germline CDR1 is ENHRY and CDR2 is SYGVKD. The V segment lost 4 bases and the J segment 2 bases; nucleotides outside the gene matches: 1. The CDR3 extends over 14 amino acids.

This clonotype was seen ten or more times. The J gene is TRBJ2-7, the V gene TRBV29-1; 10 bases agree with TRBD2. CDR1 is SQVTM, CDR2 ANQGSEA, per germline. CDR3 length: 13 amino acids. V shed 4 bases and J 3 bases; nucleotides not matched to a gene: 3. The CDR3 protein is CSVVAGGHYEQYF. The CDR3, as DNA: TGCAGCGTTGTAGCGGGAGGACACTACGAGCAGTACTTC.

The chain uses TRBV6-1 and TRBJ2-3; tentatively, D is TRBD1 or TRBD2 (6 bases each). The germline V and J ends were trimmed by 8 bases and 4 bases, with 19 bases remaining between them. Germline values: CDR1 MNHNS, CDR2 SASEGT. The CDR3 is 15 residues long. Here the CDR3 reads CASPRGKGGADTQYF. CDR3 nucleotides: TGTGCCAGCCCCCGGGGAAAGGGGGGCGCAGATACGCAGTATTTT.

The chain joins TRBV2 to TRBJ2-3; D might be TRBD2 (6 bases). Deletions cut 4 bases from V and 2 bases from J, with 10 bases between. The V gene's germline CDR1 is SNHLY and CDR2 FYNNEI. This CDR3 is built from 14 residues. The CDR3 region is CASSVRRVTDTQYF. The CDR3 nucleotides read TGTGCCAGCAGTGTGCGGAGGGTCACAGATACGCAGTATTTT.

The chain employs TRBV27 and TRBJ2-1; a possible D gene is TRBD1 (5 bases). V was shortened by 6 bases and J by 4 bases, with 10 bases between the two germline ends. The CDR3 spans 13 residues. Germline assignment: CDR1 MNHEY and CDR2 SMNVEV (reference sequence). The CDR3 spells CASRGAGYNEQFF. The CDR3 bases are TGTGCCAGCAGAGGCGCAGGGTACAATGAGCAGTTCTTC.

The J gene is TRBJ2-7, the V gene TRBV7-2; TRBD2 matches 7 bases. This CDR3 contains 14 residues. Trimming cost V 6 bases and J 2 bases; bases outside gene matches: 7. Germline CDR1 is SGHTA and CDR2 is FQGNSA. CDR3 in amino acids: CASSRDYRTYEQYF. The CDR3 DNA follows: TGTGCCAGCAGTCGGGACTACCGGACCTACGAGCAGTACTTC. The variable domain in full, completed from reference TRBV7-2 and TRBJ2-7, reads GAGVSQSPSNKVTEKGKDVELRCDPISGHTALYWYRQSLGQGLEFLIYFQGNSAPDKSGLPSDRFSAERTGGSVSTLTIQRTQQEDSAVYLCASSRDYRTYEQYFGPGTRLTVT.

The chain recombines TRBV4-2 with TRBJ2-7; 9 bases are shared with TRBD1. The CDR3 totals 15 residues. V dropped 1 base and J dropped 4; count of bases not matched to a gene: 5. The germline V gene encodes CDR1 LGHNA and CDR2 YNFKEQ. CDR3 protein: CASSQAQGQGYEQYF. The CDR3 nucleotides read TGTGCCAGCAGCCAAGCACAGGGACAGGGATACGAGCAGTACTTC.

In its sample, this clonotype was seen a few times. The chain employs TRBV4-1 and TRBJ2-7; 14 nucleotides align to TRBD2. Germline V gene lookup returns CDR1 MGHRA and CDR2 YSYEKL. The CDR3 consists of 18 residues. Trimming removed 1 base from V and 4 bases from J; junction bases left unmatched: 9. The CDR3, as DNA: TGCGCCAGCAGCCAAGTTGGACTAGCGGGAGGCCGCTTTTACGAGCAGTACTTC. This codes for CASSQVGLAGGRFYEQYF.

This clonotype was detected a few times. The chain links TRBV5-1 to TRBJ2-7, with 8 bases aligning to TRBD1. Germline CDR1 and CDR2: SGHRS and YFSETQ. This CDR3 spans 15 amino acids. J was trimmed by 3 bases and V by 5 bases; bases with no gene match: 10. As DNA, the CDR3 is TGCGCCAGCAGGGTAGACAGGGGTCTTGACTACGAGCAGTACTTC. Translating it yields CASRVDRGLDYEQYF.

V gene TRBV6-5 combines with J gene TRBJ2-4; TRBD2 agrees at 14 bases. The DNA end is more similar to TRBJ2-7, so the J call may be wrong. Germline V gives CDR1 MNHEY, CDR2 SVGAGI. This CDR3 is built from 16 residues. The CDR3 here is CASSRPGLAGANEQYF. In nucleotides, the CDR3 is TGTGCCAGCAGTAGACCGGGACTAGCGGGAGCTAACGAGCAGTACTTC.

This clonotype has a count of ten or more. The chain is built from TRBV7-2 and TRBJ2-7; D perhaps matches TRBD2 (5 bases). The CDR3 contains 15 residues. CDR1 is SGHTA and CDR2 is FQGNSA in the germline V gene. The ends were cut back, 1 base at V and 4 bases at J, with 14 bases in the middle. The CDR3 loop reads CASSLVERDGYEQYF. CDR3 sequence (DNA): TGTGCCAGCAGCTTAGTAGAACGGGATGGGTACGAGCAGTACTTC.

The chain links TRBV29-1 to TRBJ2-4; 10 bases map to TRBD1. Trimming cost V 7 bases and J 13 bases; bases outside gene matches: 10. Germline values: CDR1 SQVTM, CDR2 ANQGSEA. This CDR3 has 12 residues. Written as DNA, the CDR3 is TGCAGCGCTGGGACAGGGGTAGGAGAGCAGTACTTC. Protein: CSAGTGVGEQYF.

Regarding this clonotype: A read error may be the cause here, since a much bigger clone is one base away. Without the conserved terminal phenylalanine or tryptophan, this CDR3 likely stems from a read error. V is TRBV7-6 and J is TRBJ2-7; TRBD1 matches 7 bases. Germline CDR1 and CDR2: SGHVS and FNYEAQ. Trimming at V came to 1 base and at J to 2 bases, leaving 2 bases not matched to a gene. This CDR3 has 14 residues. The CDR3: CASSLEGTAYEQYL. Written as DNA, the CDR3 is TGTGCCAGCAGCTTAGAGGGGACAGCCTACGAGCAGTACCTC.

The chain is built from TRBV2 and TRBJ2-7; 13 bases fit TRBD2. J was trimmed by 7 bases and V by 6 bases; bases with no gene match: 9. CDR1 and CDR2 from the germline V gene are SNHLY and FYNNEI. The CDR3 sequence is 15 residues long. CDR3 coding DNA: TGTGCCAGCAGGCAACTAGCGGGAGGGCGGGGTGAGCAGTACTTC. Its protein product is CASRQLAGGRGEQYF.

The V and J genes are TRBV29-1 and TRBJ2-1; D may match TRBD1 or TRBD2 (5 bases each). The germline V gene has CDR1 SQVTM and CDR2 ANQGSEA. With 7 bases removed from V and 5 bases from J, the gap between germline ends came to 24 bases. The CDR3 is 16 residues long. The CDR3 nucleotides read TGCAGCGCAGGGATAGTCTGGGGCCGGGGCAACAATGAGCAGTTCTTC. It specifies CSAGIVWGRGNNEQFF.

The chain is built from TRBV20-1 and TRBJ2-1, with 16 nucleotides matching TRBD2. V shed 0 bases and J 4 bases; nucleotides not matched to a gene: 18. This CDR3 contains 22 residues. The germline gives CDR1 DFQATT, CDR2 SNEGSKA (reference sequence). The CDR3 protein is CSARDLTGTSGRARDGYNEQFF. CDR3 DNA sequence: TGCAGTGCTAGAGACCTTACGGGGACTAGCGGGAGGGCACGCGACGGGTACAATGAGCAGTTCTTC.

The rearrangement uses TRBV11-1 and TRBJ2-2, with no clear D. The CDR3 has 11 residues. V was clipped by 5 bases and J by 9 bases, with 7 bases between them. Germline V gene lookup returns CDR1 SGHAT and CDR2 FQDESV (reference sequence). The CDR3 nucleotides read TGTGCCAGCAGCCGGAAGCGGGAGCTGTTTTTT. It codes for CASSRKRELFF.